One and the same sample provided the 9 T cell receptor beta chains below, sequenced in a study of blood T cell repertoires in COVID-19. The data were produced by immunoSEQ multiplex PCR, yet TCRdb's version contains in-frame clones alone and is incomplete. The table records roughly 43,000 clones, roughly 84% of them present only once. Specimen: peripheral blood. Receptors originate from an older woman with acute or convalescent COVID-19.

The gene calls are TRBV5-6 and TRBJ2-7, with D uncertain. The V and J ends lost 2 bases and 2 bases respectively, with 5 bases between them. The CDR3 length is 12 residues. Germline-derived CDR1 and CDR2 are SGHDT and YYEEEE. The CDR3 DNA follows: TGTGCCAGCAGCTTACACCCCTACGAGCAGTACTTC. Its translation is CASSLHPYEQYF.

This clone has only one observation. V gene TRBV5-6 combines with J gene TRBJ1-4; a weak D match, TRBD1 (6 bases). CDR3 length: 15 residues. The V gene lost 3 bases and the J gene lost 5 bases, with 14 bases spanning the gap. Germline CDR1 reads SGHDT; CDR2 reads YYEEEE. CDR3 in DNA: TGTGCCAGCAGCTGGGCCGGGACACCAAATGAAAAACTGTTTTTT. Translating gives CASSWAGTPNEKLFF. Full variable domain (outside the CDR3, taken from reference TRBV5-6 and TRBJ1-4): DAGVTQSPTHLIKTRGQQVTLRCSPKSGHDTVSWYQQALGQGPQFIFQYYEEEERQRGNFPDRFSGHQFPNYSSELNVNALLLGDSALYLCASSWAGTPNEKLFFGSGTQLSVL.

The DNA for the CDR3 is TGCGCCAGCAGCTTGGAAGGGGCATACTACGAGCAGTACTTC. Its translation is CASSLEGAYYEQYF. The rearrangement uses TRBV5-1 and TRBJ2-7; D might be TRBD1 (5 bases). There are 14 residues in the CDR3. Germline CDR1 reads SGHRS; CDR2 reads YFSETQ. Trimming stripped 0 bases from V and 3 bases from J, with 10 bases between. Full variable domain (rest looked up from reference TRBV5-1 and TRBJ2-7): KAGVTQTPRYLIKTRGQQVTLSCSPISGHRSVSWYQQTPGQGLQFLFEYFSETQRNKGNFPGRFSGRQFSNSRSEMNVSTLELGDSALYLCASSLEGAYYEQYFGPGTRLTVT.

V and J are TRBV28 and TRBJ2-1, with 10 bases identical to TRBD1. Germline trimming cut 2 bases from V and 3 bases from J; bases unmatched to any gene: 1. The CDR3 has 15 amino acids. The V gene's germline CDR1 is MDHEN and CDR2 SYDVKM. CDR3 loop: CASSLGTGDYNEQFF. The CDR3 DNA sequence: TGTGCCAGCAGTTTAGGGACAGGGGACTACAATGAGCAGTTCTTC.

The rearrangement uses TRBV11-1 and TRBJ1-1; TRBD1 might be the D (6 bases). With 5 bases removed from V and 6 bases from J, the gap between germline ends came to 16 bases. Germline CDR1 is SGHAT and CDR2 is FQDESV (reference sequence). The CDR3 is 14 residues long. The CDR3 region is CASSHIQGLAEAFF. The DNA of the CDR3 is TGTGCCAGCAGCCATATACAGGGTCTAGCTGAAGCTTTCTTT.

The CDR3 here is CASSYRTGASYEQYF. The CDR3 region has the DNA TGTGCCAGCAGTTACCGGACAGGGGCCTCCTACGAGCAGTACTTC. The chain is built from TRBV6-5 and TRBJ2-7; TRBD1 aligns across 9 bases. Germline V gene lookup returns CDR1 MNHEY and CDR2 SVGAGI. This CDR3 has 15 residues. V lost 2 bases and J lost 0; bases outside the gene matches: 2.

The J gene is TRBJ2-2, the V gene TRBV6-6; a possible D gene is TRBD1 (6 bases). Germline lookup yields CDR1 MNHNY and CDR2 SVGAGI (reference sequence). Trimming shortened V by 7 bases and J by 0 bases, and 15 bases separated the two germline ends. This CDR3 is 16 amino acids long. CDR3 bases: TGTGCCAGCACCCTAGGACAGCCACCGAACACCGGGGAGCTGTTTTTT. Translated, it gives CASTLGQPPNTGELFF.

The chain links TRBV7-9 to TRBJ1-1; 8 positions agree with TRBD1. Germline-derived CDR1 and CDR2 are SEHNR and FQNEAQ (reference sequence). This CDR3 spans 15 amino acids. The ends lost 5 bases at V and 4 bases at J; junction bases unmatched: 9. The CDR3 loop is CASSPPTGEGTEAFF. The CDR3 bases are TGTGCCAGCAGCCCCCCGACAGGGGAGGGCACTGAAGCTTTCTTT.

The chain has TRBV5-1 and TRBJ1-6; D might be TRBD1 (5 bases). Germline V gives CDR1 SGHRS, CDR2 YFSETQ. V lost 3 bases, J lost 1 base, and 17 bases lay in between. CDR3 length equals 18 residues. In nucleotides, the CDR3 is TGCGCCAGCAGCTCTCAGGGTACTACGAGGTCCTATAATTCACCCCTCCACTTT. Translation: CASSSQGTTRSYNSPLHF. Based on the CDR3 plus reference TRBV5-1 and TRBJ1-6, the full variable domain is KAGVTQTPRYLIKTRGQQVTLSCSPISGHRSVSWYQQTPGQGLQFLFEYFSETQRNKGNFPGRFSGRQFSNSRSEMNVSTLELGDSALYLCASSSQGTTRSYNSPLHFGNGTRLTVT.